Here is one T cell receptor beta chain with its context. This specimen comes from a study of T cell changes during pregnancy in multiple sclerosis. Data came from immunoSEQ multiplex PCR; TCRdb stores just in-frame clones and leaves some out. The table lists 90,000 to 120,000 clones, approximately 94% of them singletons. CDR3 length equals 14 residues. Germline V gene lookup returns CDR1 LNHDA and CDR2 SQIVND (reference sequence). Germline trimming cut 8 bases from V and 3 bases from J; bases unmatched to any gene: 6. The V and J genes are TRBV19 and TRBJ2-3, with TRBD1 identical over 9 bases. The clonotype was recovered from a female donor with multiple sclerosis, enrolled in a pregnancy study. Material: peripheral blood, obtained before pregnancy. CDR3 bases: TGTGCCAGTTCTACAGGGGGCGCGACAGATACGCAGTATTTT. It specifies CASSTGGATDTQYF.